The 8 T cell receptor beta chains presented below share a single source sample, sequenced in a study of vaccination and CD4 T cells after COVID-19. TCRdb re-analysed the PCR reads in MiXCR, keeping a single row per CDR3 protein. The data show about 29,000 distinct CDR3 sequences, with around 49% seen just once and 5.8% held by the top ten. Time point noted: late sampling 161 to 241 days after vaccination in three convalescent patients. Sequencing used CD4+ T cells from blood, obtained about 7 months after SARS-CoV-2 vaccination. Every receptor here comes from a human donor who had recovered from COVID-19.

The chain is built from TRBV10-1 and TRBJ2-1; 8 nucleotides agree with TRBD2. From germline, CDR1 is WNHNN and CDR2 SYGVQD (reference sequence). V was pared by 2 bases and J by 2 bases, with 2 bases of the junction left unmatched. This CDR3 contains 15 residues. In DNA, the CDR3 is TGCGCCAGCAGTGAGGCGGGAGGACCCTACAATGAGCAGTTCTTC. It encodes CASSEAGGPYNEQFF.

This rearrangement joins TRBV7-2 to TRBJ2-3; D perhaps matches TRBD1 (6 bases). The DNA end is a closer match to TRBJ1-5, so the J assignment may be wrong. Germline V gives CDR1 SGHTA, CDR2 FQGNSA. The CDR3 extends over 15 amino acids. In nucleotides, the CDR3 is TGTGCCAGCATCCTTACAGGGAAACGCACAGATACGCAGCATTTT. Protein sequence: CASILTGKRTDTQHF.

The chain uses TRBV5-4 and TRBJ2-3; TRBD2 aligns across 8 bases. Looked up from germline, CDR1 is SGHNT and CDR2 is YYREEE (reference sequence). The ends lost 2 bases at V and 4 bases at J; junction bases unmatched: 3. The CDR3 runs to 14 residues. The CDR3, as DNA: TGTGCCAGCAGCTTTAAAGCGGGGGCAGATACGCAGTATTTT. Residues: CASSFKAGADTQYF.

J is TRBJ2-7 and V is TRBV5-5; no definite D call. CDR1 is SGHKS, CDR2 YYEKEE, per germline (reference sequence). V lost 0 bases to trimming and J lost 2 bases, with 9 bases between them. The CDR3 is made up of 14 amino acids. The CDR3 nucleotides are TGTGCCAGCAGCTTGGTGCAGGCCGCCTACGAGCAGTACTTC. Its protein is CASSLVQAAYEQYF.

The chain employs TRBV2 and TRBJ1-2; D gene ambiguous. Germline V gene lookup returns CDR1 SNHLY and CDR2 FYNNEI. The CDR3 loop spans 15 amino acids. The germline V and J ends were trimmed by 9 bases and 2 bases, with 19 bases remaining between them. CDR3 sequence: CAREPNHTANYGYTF. In DNA, the CDR3 is TGTGCCAGAGAACCTAATCATACAGCGAACTATGGCTACACCTTC.

V is TRBV2 and J is TRBJ1-5; D gene uncertain. The ends were cut back, 4 bases at V and 6 bases at J, with 16 bases in the middle. The germline gives CDR1 SNHLY, CDR2 FYNNEI. This CDR3 is 15 amino acids long. The CDR3 DNA sequence: TGTGCCAGCAGTGGACGGGTCGGTATAGGTCAGCCCCAGCATTTT. Its translation is CASSGRVGIGQPQHF. The whole variable domain, remainder taken from reference TRBV2 and TRBJ1-5, is EPEVTQTPSHQVTQMGQEVILRCVPISNHLYFYWYRQILGQKVEFLVSFYNNEISEKSEIFDDQFSVERPDGSNFTLKIRSTKLEDSAMYFCASSGRVGIGQPQHFGDGTRLSIL.

The chain combines TRBV6-5 with TRBJ2-3; 13 bases line up with TRBD2. The ends lost 4 bases at V and 7 bases at J; junction bases unmatched: 17. The CDR3 loop spans 19 amino acids. Germline CDR1 MNHEY, CDR2 SVGAGI. The CDR3 DNA follows: TGTGCCAGCAGTTCCCTCCCACTAGCGGGAGGGCCCTCGGGAAATACGCAGTATTTT. Translated, it gives CASSSLPLAGGPSGNTQYF.

The V call is TRBV7-3, the J call TRBJ2-3; D could derive from TRBD1 or TRBD2 (5 bases each). Germline CDR1 SGHTA, CDR2 FQGTGA. The CDR3 is 14 residues long. V was trimmed by 1 base and J by 2 bases, leaving 7 bases between them. The CDR3 region has the DNA TGTGCCAGCAGCTTAAGAGGGGACACAGATACGCAGTATTTT. Its protein product is CASSLRGDTDTQYF.